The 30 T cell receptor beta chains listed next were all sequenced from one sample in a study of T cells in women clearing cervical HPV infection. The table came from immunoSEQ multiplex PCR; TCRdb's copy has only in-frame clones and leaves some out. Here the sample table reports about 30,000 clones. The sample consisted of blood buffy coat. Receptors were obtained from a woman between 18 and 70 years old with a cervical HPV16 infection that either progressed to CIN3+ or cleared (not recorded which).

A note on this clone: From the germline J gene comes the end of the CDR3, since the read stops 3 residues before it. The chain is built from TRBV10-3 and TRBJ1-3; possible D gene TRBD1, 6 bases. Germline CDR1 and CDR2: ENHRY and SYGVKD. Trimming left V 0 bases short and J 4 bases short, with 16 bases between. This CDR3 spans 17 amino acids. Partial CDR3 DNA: TGTGCCATCAGTGAGTCCGCCTCGGCAGGGGCAGGAAACACC. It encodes CAISESASAGAGNT. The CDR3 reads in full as CAISESASAGAGNTIYF.

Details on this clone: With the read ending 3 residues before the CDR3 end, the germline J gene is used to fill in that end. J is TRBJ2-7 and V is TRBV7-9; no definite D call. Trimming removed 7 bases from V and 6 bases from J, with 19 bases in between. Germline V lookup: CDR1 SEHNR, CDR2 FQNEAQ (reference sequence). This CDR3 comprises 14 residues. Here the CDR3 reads CASIRSGSAGEQYF. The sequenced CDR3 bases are TGTGCCAGCATCCGATCCGGGTCCGCCGGCGAG. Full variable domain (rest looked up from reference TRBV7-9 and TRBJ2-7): DTGVSQNPRHKITKRGQNVTFRCDPISEHNRLYWYRQTLGQGPEFLTYFQNEAQLEKSRLLSDRFSAERPKGSFSTLEIQRTEQGDSAMYLCASIRSGSAGEQYFGPGTRLTVT.

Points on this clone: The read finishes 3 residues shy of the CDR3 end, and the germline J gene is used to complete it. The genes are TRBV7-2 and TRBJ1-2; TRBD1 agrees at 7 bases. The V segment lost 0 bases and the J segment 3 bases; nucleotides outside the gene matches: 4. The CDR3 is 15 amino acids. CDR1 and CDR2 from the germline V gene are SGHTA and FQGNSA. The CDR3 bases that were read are TGTGCCAGCAGCTTAGCGAGGGACAGCCACTATGGC. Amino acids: CASSLARDSHYG. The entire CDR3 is CASSLARDSHYGYTF.

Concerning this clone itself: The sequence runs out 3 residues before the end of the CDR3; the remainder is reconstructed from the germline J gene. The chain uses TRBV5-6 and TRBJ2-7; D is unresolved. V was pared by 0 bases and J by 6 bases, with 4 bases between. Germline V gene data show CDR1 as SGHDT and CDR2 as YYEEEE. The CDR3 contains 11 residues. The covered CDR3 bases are TGTGCCAGCAGCTTGGAGGTCGAG. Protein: CASSLEVE. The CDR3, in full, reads CASSLEVEQYF.

The CDR3: CASSPWTAAGNTIYF. CDR3 DNA, as far as it was read: TGTGCCAGTAGTCCATGGACAGCTGCGGGAAACACC. V and J are TRBV19 and TRBJ1-3; tentative D call: TRBD1 (6 bases). Read data end 3 residues before the CDR3 end; the end is taken from the germline J gene. The CDR3 loop spans 15 amino acids. The germline V gene encodes CDR1 LNHDA and CDR2 SQIVND (reference sequence). V was cut by 5 bases and J by 4 bases, with 15 bases left in between.

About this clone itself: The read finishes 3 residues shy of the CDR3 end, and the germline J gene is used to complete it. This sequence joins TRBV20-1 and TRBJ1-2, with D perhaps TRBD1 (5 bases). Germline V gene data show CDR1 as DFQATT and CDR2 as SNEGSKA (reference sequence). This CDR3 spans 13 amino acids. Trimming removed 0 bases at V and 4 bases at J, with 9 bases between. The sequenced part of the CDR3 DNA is TGCAGTGCTAGAGACCGACAGAGCTATGGC. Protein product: CSARDRQSYG. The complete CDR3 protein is CSARDRQSYGYTF.

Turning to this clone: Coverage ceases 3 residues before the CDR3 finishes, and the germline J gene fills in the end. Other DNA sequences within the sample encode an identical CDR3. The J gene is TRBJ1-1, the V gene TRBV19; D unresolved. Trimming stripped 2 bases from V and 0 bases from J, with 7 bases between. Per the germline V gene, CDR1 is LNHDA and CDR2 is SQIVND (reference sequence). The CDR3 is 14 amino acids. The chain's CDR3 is CASSIRQMNTEAFF. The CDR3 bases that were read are TGTGCCAGTAGTATAAGGCAGATGAACACTGAA. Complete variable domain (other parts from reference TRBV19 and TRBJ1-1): DGGITQSPKYLFRKEGQNVTLSCEQNLNHDAMYWYRQDPGQGLRLIYYSQIVNDFQKGDIAEGYSVSREKKESFPLTVTSAQKNPTAFYLCASSIRQMNTEAFFGQGTRLTVV.

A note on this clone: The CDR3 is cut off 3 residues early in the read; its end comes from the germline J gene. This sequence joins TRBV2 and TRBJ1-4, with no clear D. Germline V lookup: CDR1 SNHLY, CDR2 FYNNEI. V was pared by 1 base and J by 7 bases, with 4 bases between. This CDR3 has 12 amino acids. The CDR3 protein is CASSEGGEKLFF. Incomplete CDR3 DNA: TGTGCCAGCAGTGAAGGAGGTGAAAAA.

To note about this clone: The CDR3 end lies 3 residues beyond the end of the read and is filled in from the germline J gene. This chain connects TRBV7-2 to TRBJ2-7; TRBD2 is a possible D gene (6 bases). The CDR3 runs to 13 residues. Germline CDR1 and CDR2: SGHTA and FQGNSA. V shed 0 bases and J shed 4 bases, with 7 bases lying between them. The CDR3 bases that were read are TGTGCCAGCAGCTTAGCGGGGGGATACGAG. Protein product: CASSLAGGYE. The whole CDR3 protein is CASSLAGGYEQYF.

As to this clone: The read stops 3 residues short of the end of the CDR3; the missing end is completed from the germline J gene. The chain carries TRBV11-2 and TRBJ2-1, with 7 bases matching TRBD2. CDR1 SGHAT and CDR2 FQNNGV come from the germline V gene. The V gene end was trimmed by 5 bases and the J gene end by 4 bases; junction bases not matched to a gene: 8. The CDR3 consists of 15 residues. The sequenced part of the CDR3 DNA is TGTGCCAGCAGCACCATAAGCGGGGCATACAATGAG. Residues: CASSTISGAYNE. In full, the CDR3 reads CASSTISGAYNEQFF.

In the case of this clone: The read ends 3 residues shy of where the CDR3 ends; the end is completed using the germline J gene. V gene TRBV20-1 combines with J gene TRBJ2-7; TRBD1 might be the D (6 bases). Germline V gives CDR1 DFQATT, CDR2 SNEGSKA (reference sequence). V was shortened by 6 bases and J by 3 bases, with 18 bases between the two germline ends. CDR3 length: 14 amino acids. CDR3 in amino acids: CSAPMGASGYEQYF. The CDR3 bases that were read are TGCAGTGCCCCGATGGGGGCTTCGGGCTACGAG.

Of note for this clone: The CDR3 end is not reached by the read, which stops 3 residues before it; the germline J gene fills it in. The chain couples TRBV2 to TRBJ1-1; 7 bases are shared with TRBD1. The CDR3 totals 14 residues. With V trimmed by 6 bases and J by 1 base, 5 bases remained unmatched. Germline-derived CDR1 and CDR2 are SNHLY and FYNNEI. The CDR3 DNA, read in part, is TGTGCCAGCAGACGGGACAGACCGAACACTGAA. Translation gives CASRRDRPNTE. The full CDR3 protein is CASRRDRPNTEAFF.

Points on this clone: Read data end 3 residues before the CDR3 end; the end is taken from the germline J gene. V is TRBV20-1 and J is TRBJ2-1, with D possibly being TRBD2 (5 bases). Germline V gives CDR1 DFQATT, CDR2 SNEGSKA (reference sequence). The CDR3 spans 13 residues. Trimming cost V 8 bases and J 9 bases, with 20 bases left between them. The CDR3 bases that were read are TGCAGTTCTCCGGGGATGCTTATGGGTGAG. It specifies CSSPGMLMGE. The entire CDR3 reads CSSPGMLMGEQFF.

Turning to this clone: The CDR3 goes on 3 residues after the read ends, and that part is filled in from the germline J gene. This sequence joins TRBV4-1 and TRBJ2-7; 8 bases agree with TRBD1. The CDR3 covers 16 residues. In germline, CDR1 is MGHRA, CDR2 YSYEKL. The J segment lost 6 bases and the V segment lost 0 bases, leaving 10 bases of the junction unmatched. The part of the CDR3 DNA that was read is TGCGCCAGCAGCCAAGATGTAAGGACAGGGAGTAGCGAG. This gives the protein CASSQDVRTGSSE. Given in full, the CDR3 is CASSQDVRTGSSEQYF.

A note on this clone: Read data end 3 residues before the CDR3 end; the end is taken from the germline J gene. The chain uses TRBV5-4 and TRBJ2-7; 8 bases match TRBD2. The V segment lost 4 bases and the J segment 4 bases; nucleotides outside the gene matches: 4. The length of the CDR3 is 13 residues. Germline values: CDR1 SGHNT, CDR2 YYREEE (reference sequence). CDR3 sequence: CASSRGLAYEQYF. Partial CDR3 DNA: TGTGCCAGCAGCAGAGGACTAGCTTACGAG.

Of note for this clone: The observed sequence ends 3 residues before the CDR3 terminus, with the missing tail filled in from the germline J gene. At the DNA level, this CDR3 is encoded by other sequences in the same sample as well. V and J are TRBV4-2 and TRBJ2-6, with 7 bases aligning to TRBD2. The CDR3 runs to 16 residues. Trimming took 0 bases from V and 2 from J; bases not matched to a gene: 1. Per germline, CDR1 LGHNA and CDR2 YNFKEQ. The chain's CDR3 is CASSQDGGAGANVLTF. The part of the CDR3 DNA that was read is TGTGCCAGCAGCCAAGATGGGGGGGCTGGGGCCAACGTC.

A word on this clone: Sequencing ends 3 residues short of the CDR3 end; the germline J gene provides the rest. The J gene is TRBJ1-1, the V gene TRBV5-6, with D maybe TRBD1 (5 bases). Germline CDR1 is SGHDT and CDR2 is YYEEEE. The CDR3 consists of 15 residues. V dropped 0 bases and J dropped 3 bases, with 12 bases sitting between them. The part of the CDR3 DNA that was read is TGTGCCAGCAGCTTGGGGGGGGTGGTATACACTGAA. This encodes CASSLGGVVYTE. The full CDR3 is CASSLGGVVYTEAFF.

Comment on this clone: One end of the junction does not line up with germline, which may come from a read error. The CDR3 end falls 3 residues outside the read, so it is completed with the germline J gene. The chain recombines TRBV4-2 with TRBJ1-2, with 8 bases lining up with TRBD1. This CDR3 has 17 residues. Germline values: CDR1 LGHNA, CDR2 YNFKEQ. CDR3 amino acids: CASSQERGQGRSVGYTF. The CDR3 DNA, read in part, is TGCGCCAGCAGCCAAGAACGTGGACAGGGCCGAAGTGTTGGC.

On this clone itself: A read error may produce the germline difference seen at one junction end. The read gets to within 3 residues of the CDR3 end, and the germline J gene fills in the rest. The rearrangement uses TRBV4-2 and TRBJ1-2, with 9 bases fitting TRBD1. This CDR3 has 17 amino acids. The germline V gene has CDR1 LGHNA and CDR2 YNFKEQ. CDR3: CASSQYRGGTGSYGYTF. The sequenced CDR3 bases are TGCGCCAGCAGCCAATACAGGGGCGGGACAGGGTCTTATGGC.

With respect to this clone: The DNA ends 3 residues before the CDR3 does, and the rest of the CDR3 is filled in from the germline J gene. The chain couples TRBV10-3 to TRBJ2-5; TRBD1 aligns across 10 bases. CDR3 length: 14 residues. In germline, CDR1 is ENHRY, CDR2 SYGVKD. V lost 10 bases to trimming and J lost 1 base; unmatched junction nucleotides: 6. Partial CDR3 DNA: TGTGCCACCCGGGACAGGGGATTCCAAGAGACC. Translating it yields CATRDRGFQET. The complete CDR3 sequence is CATRDRGFQETQYF.

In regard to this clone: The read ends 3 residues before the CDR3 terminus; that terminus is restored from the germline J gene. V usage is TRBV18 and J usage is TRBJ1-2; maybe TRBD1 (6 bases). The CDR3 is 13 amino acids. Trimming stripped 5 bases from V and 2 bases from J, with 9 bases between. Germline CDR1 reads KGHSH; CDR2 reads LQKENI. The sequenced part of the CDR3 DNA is TGTGCCAGCTCAGCAGACAGGAACTATGGC. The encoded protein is CASSADRNYG. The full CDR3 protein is CASSADRNYGYTF.

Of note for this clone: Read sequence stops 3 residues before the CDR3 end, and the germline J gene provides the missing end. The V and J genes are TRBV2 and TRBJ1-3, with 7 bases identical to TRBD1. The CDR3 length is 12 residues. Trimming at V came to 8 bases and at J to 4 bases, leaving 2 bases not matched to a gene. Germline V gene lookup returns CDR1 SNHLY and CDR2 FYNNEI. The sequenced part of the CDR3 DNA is TGTGCCAGCGGACAGGCGGGAAACACC. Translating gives CASGQAGNT. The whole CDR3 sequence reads CASGQAGNTIYF.

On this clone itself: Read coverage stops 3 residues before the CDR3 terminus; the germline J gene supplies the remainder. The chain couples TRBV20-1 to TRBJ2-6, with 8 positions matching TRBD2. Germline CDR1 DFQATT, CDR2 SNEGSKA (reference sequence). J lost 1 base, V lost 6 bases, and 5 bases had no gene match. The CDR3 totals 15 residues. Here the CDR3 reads CSATGGASGANVLTF. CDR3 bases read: TGCAGTGCCACGGGGGGGGCGTCTGGGGCCAACGTC.

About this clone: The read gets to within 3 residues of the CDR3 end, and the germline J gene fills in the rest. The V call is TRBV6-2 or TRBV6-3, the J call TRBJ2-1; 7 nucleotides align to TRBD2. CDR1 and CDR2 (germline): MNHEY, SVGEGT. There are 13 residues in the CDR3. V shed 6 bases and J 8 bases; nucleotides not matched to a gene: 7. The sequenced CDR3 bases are TGTGCCAGCAGCTGGACTAGTCTACATGAG. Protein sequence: CASSWTSLHE. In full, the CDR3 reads CASSWTSLHEQFF.

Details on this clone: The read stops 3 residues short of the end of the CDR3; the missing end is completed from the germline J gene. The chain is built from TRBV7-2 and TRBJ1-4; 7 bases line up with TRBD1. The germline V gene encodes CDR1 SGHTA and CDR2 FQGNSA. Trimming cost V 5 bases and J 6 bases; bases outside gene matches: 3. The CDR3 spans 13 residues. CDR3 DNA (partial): TGTGCCAGCAGCCGTACAGGGGATGAAAAA. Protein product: CASSRTGDEK. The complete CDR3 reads CASSRTGDEKLFF.

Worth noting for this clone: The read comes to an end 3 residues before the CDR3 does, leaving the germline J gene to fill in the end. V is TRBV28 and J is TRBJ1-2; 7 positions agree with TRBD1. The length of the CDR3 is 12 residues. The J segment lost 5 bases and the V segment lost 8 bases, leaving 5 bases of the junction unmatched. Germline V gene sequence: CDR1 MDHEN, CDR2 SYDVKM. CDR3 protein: CASRGQKYGYTF. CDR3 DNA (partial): TGTGCCAGCCGGGGACAGAAATATGGC.

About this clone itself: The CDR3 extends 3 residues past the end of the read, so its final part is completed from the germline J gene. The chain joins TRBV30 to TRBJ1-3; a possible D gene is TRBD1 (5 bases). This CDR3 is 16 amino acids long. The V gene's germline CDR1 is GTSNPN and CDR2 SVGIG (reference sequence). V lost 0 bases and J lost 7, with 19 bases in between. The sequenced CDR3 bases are TGTGCCTGGAGTGTACTGGATCTAGCGGGACGGAACACC. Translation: CAWSVLDLAGRNT. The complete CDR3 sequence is CAWSVLDLAGRNTIYF.

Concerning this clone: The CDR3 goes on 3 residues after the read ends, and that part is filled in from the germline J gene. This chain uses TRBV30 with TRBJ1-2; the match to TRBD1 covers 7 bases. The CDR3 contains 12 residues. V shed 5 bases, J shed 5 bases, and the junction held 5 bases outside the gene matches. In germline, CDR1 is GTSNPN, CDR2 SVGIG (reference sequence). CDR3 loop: CAWGQVSYGYTF. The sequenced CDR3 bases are TGTGCCTGGGGACAGGTGTCGTATGGC.

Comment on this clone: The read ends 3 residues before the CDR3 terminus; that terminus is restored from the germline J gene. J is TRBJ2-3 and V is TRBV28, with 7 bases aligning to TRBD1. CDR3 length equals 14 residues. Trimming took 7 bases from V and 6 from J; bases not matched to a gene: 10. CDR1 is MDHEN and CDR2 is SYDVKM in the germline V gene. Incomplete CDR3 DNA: TGTGCCAGCACCCTGACAGGGCTTGCGGATACG. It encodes CASTLTGLADT. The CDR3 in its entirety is CASTLTGLADTQYF.

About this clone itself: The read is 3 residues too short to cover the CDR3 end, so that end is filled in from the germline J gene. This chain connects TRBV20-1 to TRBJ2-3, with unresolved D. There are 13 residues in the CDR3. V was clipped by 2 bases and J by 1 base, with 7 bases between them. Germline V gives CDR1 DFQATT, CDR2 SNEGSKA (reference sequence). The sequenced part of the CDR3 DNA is TGCAGTGCTAGATCAAGGGGCACAGATACG. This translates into CSARSRGTDT. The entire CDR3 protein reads CSARSRGTDTQYF.